The present TCR beta chain was sequenced within a study of beta chain features in type 1 diabetes. This clone appeared a few times. Its matching antigen is unknown. All of the isolated RNA was reverse transcribed, so expressed TCRB transcripts were sequenced. Naive, central memory and regulatory T cell samples yielded around 3.5 million reads on average. Generated by immunoSEQ multiplex PCR, the TCRdb table keeps only in-frame clones and is missing some. The data contain roughly 400,000 clones, about 15% of them singletons. Findings of the study overall: An over-representation of cells with high TCR expression could result from cDNA sequencing. Short templates might get an advantage during PCR, and this would be equal in patients and controls.

The CDR3 runs 13 residues. Germline CDR1 MNHEY, CDR2 SVGAGI. Trimming cost V 11 bases and J 1 base, with 12 bases left between them. Each sorted fraction was over 95% pure. This clonotype was obtained from a man aged 25 to 40 in good health. The sequenced material came from naive CD4+ T cells from blood. This sequence joins TRBV6-5 and TRBJ2-4; D unclear. CDR3 bases: TGTGCCGTCACCGAGGCGGCCAAAAACATTCAGTACTTC. Its protein product is CAVTEAAKNIQYF.